This T cell receptor beta chain appears in the sequencing data of a study of blood T cell repertoires in COVID-19. TCRdb's table, derived via immunoSEQ multiplex PCR, lists solely in-frame clones and lacks some. The profile shows 450,000 or so clones, roughly 89% of them singletons. With V trimmed by 6 bases and J by 6 bases, 7 bases remained unmatched. From germline, CDR1 is SGHRS and CDR2 YFSETQ. The CDR3 totals 15 residues. The chain couples TRBV5-1 to TRBJ2-3, with 13 nucleotides matching TRBD2. The TCR originated in a man between 18 and 35 years old with COVID-19, enrolled during active disease. Sequencing was carried out using peripheral blood. CDR3 bases: TGCGCCAGCAATACGGGACTAGCGGGAATGGATACGCAGTATTTT. It yields the protein CASNTGLAGMDTQYF. The full variable domain, in which reference TRBV5-1 and TRBJ2-3 provide the parts outside the CDR3, is KAGVTQTPRYLIKTRGQQVTLSCSPISGHRSVSWYQQTPGQGLQFLFEYFSETQRNKGNFPGRFSGRQFSNSRSEMNVSTLELGDSALYLCASNTGLAGMDTQYFGPGTRLTVL.